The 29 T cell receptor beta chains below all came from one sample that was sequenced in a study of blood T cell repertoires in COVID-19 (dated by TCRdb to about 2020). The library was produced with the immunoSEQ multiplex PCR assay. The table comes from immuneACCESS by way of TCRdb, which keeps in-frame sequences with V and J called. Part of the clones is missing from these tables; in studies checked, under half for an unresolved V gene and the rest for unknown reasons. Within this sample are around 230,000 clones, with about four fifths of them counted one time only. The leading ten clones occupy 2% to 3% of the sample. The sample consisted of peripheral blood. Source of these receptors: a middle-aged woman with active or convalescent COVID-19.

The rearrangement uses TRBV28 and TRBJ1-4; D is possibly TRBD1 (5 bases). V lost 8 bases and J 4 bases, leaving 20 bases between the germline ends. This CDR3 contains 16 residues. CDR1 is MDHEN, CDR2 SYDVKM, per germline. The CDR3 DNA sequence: TGTGCCAGCGTTACCTGGGCGGGGGTTGATAATGAAAAACTGTTTTTT. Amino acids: CASVTWAGVDNEKLFF.

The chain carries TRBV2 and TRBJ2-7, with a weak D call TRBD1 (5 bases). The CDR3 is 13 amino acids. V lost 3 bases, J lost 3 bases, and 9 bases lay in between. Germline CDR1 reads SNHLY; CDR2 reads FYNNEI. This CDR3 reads CASSDGDSYEQYF. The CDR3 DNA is TGTGCCAGCAGTGATGGTGACAGCTACGAGCAGTACTTC.

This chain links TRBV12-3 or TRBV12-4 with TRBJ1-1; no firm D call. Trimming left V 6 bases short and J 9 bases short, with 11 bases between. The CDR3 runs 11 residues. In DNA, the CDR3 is TGTGCCAGCAGAATAGATGTGAAAGCTTTCTTT. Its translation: CASRIDVKAFF.

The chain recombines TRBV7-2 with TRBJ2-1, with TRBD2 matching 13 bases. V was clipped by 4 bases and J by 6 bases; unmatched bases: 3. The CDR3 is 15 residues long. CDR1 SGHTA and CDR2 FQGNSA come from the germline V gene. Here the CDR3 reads CASSSGLAGANEQFF. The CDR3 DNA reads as TGTGCCAGCAGCTCCGGACTAGCGGGGGCCAATGAGCAGTTCTTC.

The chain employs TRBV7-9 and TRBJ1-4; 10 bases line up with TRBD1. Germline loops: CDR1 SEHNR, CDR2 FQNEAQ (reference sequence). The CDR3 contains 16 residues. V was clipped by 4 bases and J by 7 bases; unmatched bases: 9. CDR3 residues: CASSSTDRGRGEKLFF. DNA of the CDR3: TGTGCCAGCAGCTCAACCGACAGGGGGCGCGGTGAAAAACTGTTTTTT.

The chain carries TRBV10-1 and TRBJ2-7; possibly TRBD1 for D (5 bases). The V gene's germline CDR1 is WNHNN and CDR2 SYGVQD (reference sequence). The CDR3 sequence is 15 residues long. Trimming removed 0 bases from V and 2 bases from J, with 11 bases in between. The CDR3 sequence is CASSESVDSPYEQYF. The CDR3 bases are TGCGCCAGCAGTGAGTCAGTTGACAGTCCCTACGAGCAGTACTTC.

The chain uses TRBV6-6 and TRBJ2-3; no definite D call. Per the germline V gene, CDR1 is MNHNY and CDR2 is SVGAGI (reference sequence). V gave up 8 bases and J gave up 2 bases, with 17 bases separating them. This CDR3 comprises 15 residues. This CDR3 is CASVGSRRPTDTQYF. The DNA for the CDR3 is TGTGCCAGCGTTGGTAGCCGTAGGCCCACAGATACGCAGTATTTT.

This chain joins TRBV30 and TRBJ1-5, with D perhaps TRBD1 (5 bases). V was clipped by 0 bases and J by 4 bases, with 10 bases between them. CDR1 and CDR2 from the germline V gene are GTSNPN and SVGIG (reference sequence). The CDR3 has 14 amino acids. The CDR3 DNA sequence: TGTGCCTGGAGTGTACGGGCAGGGAATCAGCCCCAGCATTTT. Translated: CAWSVRAGNQPQHF.

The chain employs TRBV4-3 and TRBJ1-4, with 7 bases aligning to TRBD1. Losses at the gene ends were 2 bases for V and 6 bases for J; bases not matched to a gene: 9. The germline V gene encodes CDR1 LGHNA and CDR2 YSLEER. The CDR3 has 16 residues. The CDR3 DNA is TGCGCCAGCAGCCAAATTTCCGGGACAGAAGATGAAAAACTGTTTTTT. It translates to CASSQISGTEDEKLFF.

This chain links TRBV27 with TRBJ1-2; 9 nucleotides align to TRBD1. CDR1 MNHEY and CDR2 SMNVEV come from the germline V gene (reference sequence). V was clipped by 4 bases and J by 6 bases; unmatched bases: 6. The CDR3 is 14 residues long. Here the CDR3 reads CASSYTGTGNGYTF. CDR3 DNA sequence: TGTGCCAGCAGTTACACCGGGACAGGGAATGGCTACACCTTC.

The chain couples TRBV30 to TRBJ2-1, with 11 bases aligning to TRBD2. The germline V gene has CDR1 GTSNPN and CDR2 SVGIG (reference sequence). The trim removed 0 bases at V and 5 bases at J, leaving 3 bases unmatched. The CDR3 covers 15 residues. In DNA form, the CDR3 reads TGTGCCTGGAGTGTCCCTAGCGGGGGGCACAATGAGCAGTTCTTC. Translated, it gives CAWSVPSGGHNEQFF.

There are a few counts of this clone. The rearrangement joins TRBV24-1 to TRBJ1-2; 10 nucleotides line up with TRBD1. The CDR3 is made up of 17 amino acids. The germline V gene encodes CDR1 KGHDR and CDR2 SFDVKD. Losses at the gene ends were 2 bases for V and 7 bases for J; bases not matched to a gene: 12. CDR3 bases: TGTGCCACCAGTGATTCGGCTCTGACAGGGGGCGAAGGTGGCTACACCTTC. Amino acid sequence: CATSDSALTGGEGGYTF.

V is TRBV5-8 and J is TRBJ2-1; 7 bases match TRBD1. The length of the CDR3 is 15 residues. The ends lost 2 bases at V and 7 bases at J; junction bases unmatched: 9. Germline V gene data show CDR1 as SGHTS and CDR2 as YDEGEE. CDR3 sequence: CASSFRQGLQNEQFF. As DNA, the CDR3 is TGTGCCAGCAGCTTCCGACAGGGCCTACAAAATGAGCAGTTCTTC.

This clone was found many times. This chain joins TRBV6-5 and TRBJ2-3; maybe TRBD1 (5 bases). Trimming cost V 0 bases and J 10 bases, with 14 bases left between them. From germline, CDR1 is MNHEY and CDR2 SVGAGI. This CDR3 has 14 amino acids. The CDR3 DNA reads TGTGCCAGCAGTTACTCGACCCTAGGGGATGCGCAGTATTTT. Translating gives CASSYSTLGDAQYF.

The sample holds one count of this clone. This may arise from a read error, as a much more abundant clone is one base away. For the CDR3, the DNA is TGTGCCAGCAGCGGGACAGCCTCTGGAAACACCATATATTTT. It yields the protein CASSGTASGNTIYF. The chain has TRBV6-5 and TRBJ1-3, with 7 bases that match TRBD1. V dropped 6 bases and J dropped 0; count of bases not matched to a gene: 2. Germline values: CDR1 MNHEY, CDR2 SVGAGI. The CDR3 contains 14 residues.

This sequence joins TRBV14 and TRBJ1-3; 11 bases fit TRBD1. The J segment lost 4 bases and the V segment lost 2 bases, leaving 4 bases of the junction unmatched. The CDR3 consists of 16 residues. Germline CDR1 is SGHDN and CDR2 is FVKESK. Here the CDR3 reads CASSQLGQGEGNTIYF. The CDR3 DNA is TGTGCCAGCAGCCAACTGGGACAGGGGGAAGGAAACACCATATATTTT.

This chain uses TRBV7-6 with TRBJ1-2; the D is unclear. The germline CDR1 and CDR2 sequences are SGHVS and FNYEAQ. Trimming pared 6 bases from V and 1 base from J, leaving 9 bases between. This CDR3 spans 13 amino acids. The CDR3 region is CASSLDNNYGYTF. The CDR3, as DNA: TGTGCCAGCAGTCTTGACAATAACTATGGCTACACCTTC.

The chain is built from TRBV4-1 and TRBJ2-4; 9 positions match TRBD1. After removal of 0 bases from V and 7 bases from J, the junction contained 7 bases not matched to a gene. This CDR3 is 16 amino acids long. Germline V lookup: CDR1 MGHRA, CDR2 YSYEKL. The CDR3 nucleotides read TGCGCCAGCAGCCAAGATGTCGGGACAGGGCGCAACATTCAGTACTTC. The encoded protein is CASSQDVGTGRNIQYF.

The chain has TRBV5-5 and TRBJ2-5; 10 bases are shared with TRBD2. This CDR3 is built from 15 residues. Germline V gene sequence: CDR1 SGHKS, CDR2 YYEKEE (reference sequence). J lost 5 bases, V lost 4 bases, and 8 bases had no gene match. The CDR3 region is CASSSITSGVETQYF. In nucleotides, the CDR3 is TGTGCCAGCAGCAGCATAACTAGCGGGGTGGAGACCCAGTACTTC.

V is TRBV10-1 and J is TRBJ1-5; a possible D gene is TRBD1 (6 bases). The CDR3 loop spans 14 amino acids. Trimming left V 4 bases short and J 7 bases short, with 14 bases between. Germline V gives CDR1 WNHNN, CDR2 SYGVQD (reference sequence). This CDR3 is CASSVTGRGQPQHF. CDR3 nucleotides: TGCGCCAGCAGTGTTACAGGGCGGGGGCAGCCCCAGCATTTT.

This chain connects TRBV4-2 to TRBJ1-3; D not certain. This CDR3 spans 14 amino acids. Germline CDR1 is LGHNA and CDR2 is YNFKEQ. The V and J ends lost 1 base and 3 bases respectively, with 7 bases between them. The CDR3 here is CASSQAEFGNTIYF. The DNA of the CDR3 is TGTGCCAGCAGCCAAGCAGAATTTGGAAACACCATATATTTT.

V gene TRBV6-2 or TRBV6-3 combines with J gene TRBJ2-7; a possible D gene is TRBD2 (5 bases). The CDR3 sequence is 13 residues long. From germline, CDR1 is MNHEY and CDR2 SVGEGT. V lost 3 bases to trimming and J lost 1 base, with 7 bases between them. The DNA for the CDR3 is TGTGCCAGCAGTTATCGGGGTTCCTACGAGCAGTACTTC. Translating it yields CASSYRGSYEQYF.

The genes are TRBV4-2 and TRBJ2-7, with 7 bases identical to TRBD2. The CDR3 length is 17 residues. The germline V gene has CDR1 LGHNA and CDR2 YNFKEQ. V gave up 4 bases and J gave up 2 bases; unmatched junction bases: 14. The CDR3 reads CASSRGLGGRAAYEQYF. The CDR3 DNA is TGTGCCAGCAGCCGAGGCTTGGGGGGGAGGGCCGCCTACGAGCAGTACTTC.

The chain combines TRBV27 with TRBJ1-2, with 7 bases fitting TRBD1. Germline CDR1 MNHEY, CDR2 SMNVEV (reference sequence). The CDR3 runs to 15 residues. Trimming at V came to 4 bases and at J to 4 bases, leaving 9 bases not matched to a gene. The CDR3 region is CASSYSAGGSYGYTF. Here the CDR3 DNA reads TGTGCCAGCAGTTATTCGGCAGGGGGAAGCTATGGCTACACCTTC.

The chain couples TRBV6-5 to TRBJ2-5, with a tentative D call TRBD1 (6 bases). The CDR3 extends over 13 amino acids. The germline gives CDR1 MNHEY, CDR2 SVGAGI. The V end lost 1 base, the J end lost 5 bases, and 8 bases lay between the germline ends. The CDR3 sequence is CASSYFQGETQYF. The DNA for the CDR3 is TGTGCCAGCAGTTACTTCCAGGGGGAGACCCAGTACTTC.

CDR3 loop: CASSDLAGPDNEQFF. DNA of the CDR3: TGTGCCAGCAGTGATCTAGCGGGTCCTGACAATGAGCAGTTCTTC. V gene TRBV2 combines with J gene TRBJ2-1, with 8 bases that match TRBD2. Germline V gives CDR1 SNHLY, CDR2 FYNNEI. This CDR3 has 15 residues. V shed 3 bases, J shed 5 bases, and the junction held 6 bases outside the gene matches.

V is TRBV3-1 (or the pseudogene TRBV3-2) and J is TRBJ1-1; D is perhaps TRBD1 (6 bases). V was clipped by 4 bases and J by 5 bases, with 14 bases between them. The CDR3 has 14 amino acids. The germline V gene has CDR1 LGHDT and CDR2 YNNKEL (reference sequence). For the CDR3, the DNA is TGTGCCAGCAGCCGAGTTAACAGGGATACTGAAGCTTTCTTT. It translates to CASSRVNRDTEAFF.

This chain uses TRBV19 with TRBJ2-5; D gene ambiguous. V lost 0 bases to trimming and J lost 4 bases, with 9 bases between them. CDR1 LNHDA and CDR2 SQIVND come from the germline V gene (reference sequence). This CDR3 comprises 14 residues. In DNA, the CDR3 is TGTGCCAGTAGTATAGACGGAGCCCCAGAGACCCAGTACTTC. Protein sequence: CASSIDGAPETQYF.

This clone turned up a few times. This CDR3 reads CAISAVTGRNTEAFF. For the CDR3, the DNA is TGTGCCATCAGTGCGGTAACAGGGAGGAACACTGAAGCTTTCTTT. This chain uses TRBV10-3 with TRBJ1-1; possibly TRBD1 for D (6 bases). CDR1 and CDR2 (germline): ENHRY, SYGVKD. CDR3 size: 15 residues. Trimming left V 4 bases short and J 1 base short, with 13 bases between.